The 8 T cell receptor beta chains reported below all come from one sample, sequenced in a study of cytomegalovirus exposure and HLA in healthy donors. Researchers ran the PCR with 60 Vbeta and 13 Jbeta primers. The protocol was immunoSEQ multiplex PCR, while the TCRdb copy is restricted to in-frame clones and leaves out a portion. The repertoire includes 170,000 or so clones, about 83% of them detected once, and around 4.8% sits in the top ten. Sequenced sample: PBMCs. Every receptor here comes from a girl aged 10-17 years in good health and CMV-seropositive.

V usage is TRBV7-3 and J usage is TRBJ2-1, with TRBD2 matching over 7 bases. This CDR3 is built from 15 residues. CDR1 and CDR2 (germline): SGHTA, FQGTGA. V dropped 6 bases and J dropped 6; count of bases not matched to a gene: 11. The CDR3 bases are TGTGCCAGCAGTTCAACTAGCGTCGGGATCAATGAGCAGTTCTTC. Residues: CASSSTSVGINEQFF.

CDR3 nucleotides: TGTGCCAGCAGCTTTGCAGGGGATGGCAATCAGCCCCAGCATTTT. This encodes CASSFAGDGNQPQHF. The chain has TRBV5-5 and TRBJ1-5; tentative D call: TRBD1 (6 bases). CDR1 SGHKS and CDR2 YYEKEE come from the germline V gene (reference sequence). V lost 2 bases, J lost 2 bases, and 11 bases lay in between. This CDR3 contains 15 residues.

The chain is built from TRBV19 and TRBJ1-1; D gene unclear. Trimming took 5 bases from V and 10 from J, leaving 26 bases between them. The CDR3 has 16 amino acids. Looked up from germline, CDR1 is LNHDA and CDR2 is SQIVND (reference sequence). The CDR3: CASSPGRGRTASGAFF. For the CDR3, the DNA is TGTGCCAGTAGTCCTGGGAGAGGCCGGACGGCCTCTGGAGCTTTCTTT.

This rearrangement joins TRBV5-1 to TRBJ2-7; 16 bases agree with TRBD2. Germline V lookup: CDR1 SGHRS, CDR2 YFSETQ. The ends lost 3 bases at V and 2 bases at J; junction bases unmatched: 2. There are 16 residues in the CDR3. CDR3: CASSSGTSGGAYEQYF. The CDR3 nucleotides are TGCGCCAGCAGCTCGGGGACTAGCGGGGGGGCCTACGAGCAGTACTTC.

The sample holds one count of this clone. This chain connects TRBV7-6 to TRBJ1-6; TRBD1 matches 10 bases. Trimming took 9 bases from V and 8 from J; bases not matched to a gene: 7. There are 14 residues in the CDR3. Germline V gene data show CDR1 as SGHVS and CDR2 as FNYEAQ. The CDR3 loop is CASRDRGFDSPLHF. In DNA, the CDR3 is TGTGCCAGTCGGGACAGGGGTTTCGATTCACCCCTCCACTTT.

This chain connects TRBV19 to TRBJ1-6, with 7 bases matching TRBD1. The CDR3 is 17 residues long. The junction had 16 bases not matched to a gene; V was cut back by 5 bases and J by 9 bases. The germline CDR1 and CDR2 sequences are LNHDA and SQIVND (reference sequence). The CDR3 reads CASSASHKTGSSSPLHF. The DNA of the CDR3 is TGTGCCAGTAGTGCATCGCACAAGACAGGGAGTAGTTCACCCCTCCACTTT. Combining the CDR3 with reference TRBV19 and TRBJ1-6 gives the whole variable domain DGGITQSPKYLFRKEGQNVTLSCEQNLNHDAMYWYRQDPGQGLRLIYYSQIVNDFQKGDIAEGYSVSREKKESFPLTVTSAQKNPTAFYLCASSASHKTGSSSPLHFGNGTRLTVT.

A single count supports this clone. Other nucleotide sequences from this sample produce the same CDR3. The rearrangement uses TRBV27 and TRBJ2-7, with 9 bases matching TRBD1. The CDR3 is 14 residues long. V lost 3 bases to trimming and J lost 1 base; unmatched junction nucleotides: 1. The germline V gene has CDR1 MNHEY and CDR2 SMNVEV (reference sequence). The CDR3 DNA sequence: TGTGCCAGCAGTTTGGGGACAGGGTCCTACGAGCAGTACTTC. Translated, it gives CASSLGTGSYEQYF.

This chain connects TRBV27 to TRBJ2-7; a weak D match, TRBD2 (6 bases). CDR1 is MNHEY and CDR2 is SMNVEV in the germline V gene (reference sequence). This CDR3 has 13 amino acids. V was pared by 5 bases and J by 2 bases, with 10 bases between. Here the CDR3 reads CASSTGLTYEQYF. The CDR3 DNA reads as TGTGCCAGCAGTACGGGACTTACCTACGAGCAGTACTTC.